One sample yielded the 2 T cell receptor beta chains listed below, sequenced in a study of T-cell reconstitution after alpha-beta-depleted transplantation in children. Construction of the TCRbeta library involved unique molecular identifiers. One entry per CDR3 protein results from TCRdb running MiXCR on the PCR reads. The sample has roughly 400,000 distinct CDR3 sequences, approximately 42% seen once. The specimen was PBMCs, collected before TCRalphabeta/CD19-depleted stem cell transplant. Receptors originate from a girl aged 2 to 9 with aplastic anemia, due to receive a stem cell transplant.

This rearrangement joins TRBV5-1 to TRBJ1-1; 7 bases line up with TRBD1. The CDR3 contains 15 residues. V was clipped by 6 bases and J by 0 bases; unmatched bases: 8. The germline V gene encodes CDR1 SGHRS and CDR2 YFSETQ. The CDR3 DNA reads as TGCGCCAGCACCCGGGACAGAGCCATGAACACTGAAGCTTTCTTT. It specifies CASTRDRAMNTEAFF.

This clonotype was detected ten times or more. J is TRBJ2-1 and V is TRBV5-1; D ambiguous. The CDR3 is made up of 12 amino acids. The V gene's germline CDR1 is SGHRS and CDR2 YFSETQ. With 3 bases removed from V and 7 bases from J, the gap between germline ends came to 8 bases. The CDR3 DNA reads TGCGCCAGCAGCTCTAACAGAAATGAGCAGTTCTTC. This translates into CASSSNRNEQFF.